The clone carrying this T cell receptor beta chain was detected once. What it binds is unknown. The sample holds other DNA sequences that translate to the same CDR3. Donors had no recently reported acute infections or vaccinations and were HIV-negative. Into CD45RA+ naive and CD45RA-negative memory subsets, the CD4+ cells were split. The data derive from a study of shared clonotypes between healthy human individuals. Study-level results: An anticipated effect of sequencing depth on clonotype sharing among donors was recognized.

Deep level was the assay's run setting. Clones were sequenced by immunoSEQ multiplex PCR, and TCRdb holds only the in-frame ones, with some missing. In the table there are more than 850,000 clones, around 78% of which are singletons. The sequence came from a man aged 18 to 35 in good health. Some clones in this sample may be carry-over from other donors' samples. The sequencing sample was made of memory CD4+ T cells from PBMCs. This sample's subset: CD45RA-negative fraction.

CDR3 coding DNA: TGTGCCAGCAGCTTAGGAGGCACCGGGGAGCTGTTTTTT. Protein product: CASSLGGTGELFF. The J gene is TRBJ2-2, the V gene TRBV7-9; D gene uncertain. V lost 1 base to trimming and J lost 4 bases, with 4 bases between them. This CDR3 is 13 amino acids long. Germline V gives CDR1 SEHNR, CDR2 FQNEAQ (reference sequence).